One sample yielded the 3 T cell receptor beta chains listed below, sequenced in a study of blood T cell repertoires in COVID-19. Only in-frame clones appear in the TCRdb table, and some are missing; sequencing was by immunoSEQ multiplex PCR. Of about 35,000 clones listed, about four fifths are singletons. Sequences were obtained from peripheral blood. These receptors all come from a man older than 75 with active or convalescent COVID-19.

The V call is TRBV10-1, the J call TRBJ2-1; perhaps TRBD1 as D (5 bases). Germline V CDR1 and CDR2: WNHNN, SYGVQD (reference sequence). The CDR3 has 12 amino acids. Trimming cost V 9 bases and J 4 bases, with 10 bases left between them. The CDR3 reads CASRPGYNEQFF. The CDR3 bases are TGCGCCAGTAGACCAGGGTACAATGAGCAGTTCTTC.

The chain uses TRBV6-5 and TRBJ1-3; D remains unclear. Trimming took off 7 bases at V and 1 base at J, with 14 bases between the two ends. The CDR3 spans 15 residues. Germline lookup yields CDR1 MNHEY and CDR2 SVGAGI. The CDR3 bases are TGTGCCAGCACAGTTACCAGGCCTTCTGGAAACACCATATATTTT. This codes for CASTVTRPSGNTIYF.

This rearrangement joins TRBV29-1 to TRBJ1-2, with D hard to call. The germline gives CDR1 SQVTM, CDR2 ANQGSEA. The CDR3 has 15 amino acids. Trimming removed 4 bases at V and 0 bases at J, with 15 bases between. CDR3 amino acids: CSVGGLAGPNYGYTF. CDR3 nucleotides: TGCAGCGTTGGTGGACTCGCCGGGCCTAACTATGGCTACACCTTC. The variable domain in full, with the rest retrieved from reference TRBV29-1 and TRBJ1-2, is SAVISQKPSRDICQRGTSLTIQCQVDSQVTMMFWYRQQPGQSLTLIATANQGSEATYESGFVIDKFPISRPNLTFSTLTVSNMSPEDSSIYLCSVGGLAGPNYGYTFGSGTRLTVV.